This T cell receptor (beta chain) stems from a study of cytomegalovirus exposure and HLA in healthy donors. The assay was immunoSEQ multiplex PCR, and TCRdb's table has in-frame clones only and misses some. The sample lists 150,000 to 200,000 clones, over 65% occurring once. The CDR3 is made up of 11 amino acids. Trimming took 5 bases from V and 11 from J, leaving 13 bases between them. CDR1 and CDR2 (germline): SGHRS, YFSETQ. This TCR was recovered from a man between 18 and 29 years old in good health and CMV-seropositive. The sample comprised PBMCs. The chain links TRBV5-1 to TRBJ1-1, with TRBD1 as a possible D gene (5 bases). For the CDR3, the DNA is TGCGCCAGCAGACAGTCAGGGAACGCTTTCTTT. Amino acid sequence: CASRQSGNAFF.